The 14 T cell receptor beta chains below come from one sample, sequenced in a study of cytomegalovirus exposure and HLA in healthy donors. The PCR had 60 Vbeta and 13 Jbeta primers. Some clones are missing from TCRdb's copy, which holds only in-frame ones; the method was immunoSEQ multiplex PCR. Here the sample table reports about 110,000 clones. Sequencing input: PBMCs. These receptors all stem from a man in his forties or fifties in good health and CMV-seropositive.

This chain connects TRBV28 to TRBJ2-7; 8 bases fit TRBD2. V was pared by 6 bases and J by 5 bases, with 18 bases of the junction left unmatched. The length of the CDR3 is 17 residues. Germline values: CDR1 MDHEN, CDR2 SYDVKM. CDR3 region: CASSWGLNPGGKNEQYF. The CDR3 DNA is TGTGCCAGCAGCTGGGGTCTCAATCCGGGAGGGAAGAACGAGCAGTACTTC.

The rearrangement uses TRBV6-5 and TRBJ2-7, with 7 positions matching TRBD1. The CDR3 sequence is 13 residues long. CDR1 MNHEY and CDR2 SVGAGI come from the germline V gene. With 9 bases clipped from V and 3 bases from J, the junction kept 8 bases outside the gene matches. CDR3 sequence: CARAPGTDYEQYF. The CDR3 region has the DNA TGTGCCAGAGCCCCAGGGACAGACTACGAGCAGTACTTC.

The rearrangement uses TRBV7-3 and TRBJ2-2; perhaps TRBD2 as D (5 bases). The CDR3 totals 16 residues. CDR1 SGHTA and CDR2 FQGTGA come from the germline V gene. Trimming cost V 5 bases and J 0 bases, with 13 bases left between them. The chain's CDR3 is CASSKIASTNTGELFF. DNA for the CDR3: TGTGCCAGCAGCAAAATTGCTAGCACGAACACCGGGGAGCTGTTTTTT.

On this clone itself: This CDR3 is also generated by other DNA sequences in the sample. This chain joins TRBV9 and TRBJ2-2, with 12 bases identical to TRBD2. Germline-derived CDR1 and CDR2 are SGDLS and YYNGEE. CDR3 length: 16 residues. Losses at the gene ends were 4 bases for V and 7 bases for J; bases not matched to a gene: 8. The CDR3 loop is CASSSQTSGRRGELFF. The CDR3 bases are TGTGCCAGCAGCTCGCAGACTAGCGGGAGACGCGGGGAGCTGTTTTTT.

This chain joins TRBV2 and TRBJ2-7; D may be TRBD1 (6 bases). This CDR3 has 14 amino acids. Between the trimmed V and J ends, which lost 8 bases and 1 base, there was a span of 15 bases. Per the germline V gene, CDR1 is SNHLY and CDR2 is FYNNEI. The CDR3 nucleotides read TGTGCCAGCCAGGGGCCGCTGGATTCCTACGAGCAGTACTTC. Encoded protein: CASQGPLDSYEQYF. The variable domain in full, with the rest retrieved from reference TRBV2 and TRBJ2-7, is EPEVTQTPSHQVTQMGQEVILRCVPISNHLYFYWYRQILGQKVEFLVSFYNNEISEKSEIFDDQFSVERPDGSNFTLKIRSTKLEDSAMYFCASQGPLDSYEQYFGPGTRLTVT.

The gene calls are TRBV2 and TRBJ1-5, with D possibly TRBD1 on 6 matching bases. Trimming shortened V by 5 bases and J by 6 bases, and 17 bases separated the two germline ends. CDR1 and CDR2 from the germline V gene are SNHLY and FYNNEI. The CDR3 totals 15 residues. CDR3 in amino acids: CASSSLTGGGQPQHF. CDR3 DNA: TGTGCCAGCAGTTCTTTGACAGGCGGTGGTCAGCCCCAGCATTTT.

The chain recombines TRBV28 with TRBJ1-1; possibly TRBD1 for D (5 bases). The CDR3 length is 14 residues. Trimming took 5 bases from V and 7 from J, leaving 17 bases between them. Germline CDR1 is MDHEN and CDR2 is SYDVKM. The CDR3 loop is CASSERNAQGEAFF. The CDR3 coding sequence is TGTGCCAGCAGTGAAAGAAACGCCCAGGGTGAAGCTTTCTTT.

The rearrangement joins TRBV14 to TRBJ2-1; 11 bases align to TRBD2. Germline CDR1 is SGHDN and CDR2 is FVKESK. This CDR3 is 18 amino acids long. V trimming: 0 bases; J trimming: 2 bases; junction bases outside the gene matches: 6. The CDR3 bases are TGTGCCAGCAGCCAAGATTCCGGACTAGCGGGCCCCTACAATGAGCAGTTCTTC. It encodes CASSQDSGLAGPYNEQFF.

The chain recombines TRBV5-6 with TRBJ2-4, with 7 bases fitting TRBD2. CDR1 is SGHDT, CDR2 YYEEEE, per germline. The CDR3 is made up of 16 amino acids. Trimming cost V 4 bases and J 0 bases; bases outside gene matches: 7. CDR3 in amino acids: CASSRGGVLAKNIQYF. The CDR3 DNA is TGTGCCAGCAGCCGTGGGGGGGTTCTAGCCAAAAACATTCAGTACTTC.

V gene TRBV27 combines with J gene TRBJ2-7; 9 nucleotides line up with TRBD1. Germline V lookup: CDR1 MNHEY, CDR2 SMNVEV (reference sequence). Losses at the gene ends were 5 bases for V and 3 bases for J; bases not matched to a gene: 8. The CDR3 length is 15 residues. The CDR3 reads CASSLGGTGFYEQYF. In DNA form, the CDR3 reads TGTGCCAGCAGTCTGGGAGGGACAGGGTTCTACGAGCAGTACTTC.

V usage is TRBV27 and J usage is TRBJ2-7, with TRBD2 matching over 7 bases. Germline CDR1 is MNHEY and CDR2 is SMNVEV (reference sequence). This CDR3 has 15 residues. Trimming removed 3 bases from V and 3 bases from J; junction bases left unmatched: 8. The CDR3 protein is CASSFLSGIHYEQYF. For the CDR3, the DNA is TGTGCCAGCAGTTTTCTCAGCGGGATACACTACGAGCAGTACTTC.

The chain uses TRBV6-5 and TRBJ2-7; 7 positions agree with TRBD1. The CDR3 runs 12 residues. The V gene end was trimmed by 6 bases and the J gene end by 3 bases; junction bases not matched to a gene: 2. CDR1 is MNHEY, CDR2 SVGAGI, per germline. CDR3 DNA: TGTGCCAGCAGCCCAGGGGGCTACGAGCAGTACTTC. This gives the protein CASSPGGYEQYF.

The V and J genes are TRBV5-6 and TRBJ2-7, with D unresolved. The V gene's germline CDR1 is SGHDT and CDR2 YYEEEE. V lost 1 base and J 3 bases, leaving 14 bases between the germline ends. The CDR3 consists of 15 residues. The CDR3 DNA is TGTGCCAGCAGCTTGCTTAGCTACACGCACTACGAGCAGTACTTC. Translating it yields CASSLLSYTHYEQYF. The variable domain in full, completed from reference TRBV5-6 and TRBJ2-7, reads DAGVTQSPTHLIKTRGQQVTLRCSPKSGHDTVSWYQQALGQGPQFIFQYYEEEERQRGNFPDRFSGHQFPNYSSELNVNALLLGDSALYLCASSLLSYTHYEQYFGPGTRLTVT.

The V gene is TRBV5-1, the J gene TRBJ2-3; 11 positions match TRBD2. CDR1 and CDR2 (germline): SGHRS, YFSETQ. The CDR3 totals 15 residues. The V gene end was trimmed by 2 bases and the J gene end by 1 base; junction bases not matched to a gene: 0. The CDR3 loop reads CASSFSGRGTDTQYF. CDR3 DNA: TGCGCCAGCAGCTTTAGCGGGAGGGGCACAGATACGCAGTATTTT.